This T cell receptor beta chain was identified during a study of blood T cells in healthy people across ages. General study points: PBMCs left unsorted prevented a conclusive naive versus antigen-experienced comparison.

Points on this clonotype: Its antigen is still unknown.

Trimming cost V 2 bases and J 2 bases, with 16 bases left between them. Germline V gene data show CDR1 as SGHVS and CDR2 as FQNEAQ. The CDR3 is 17 amino acids. Next came a second PCR, run for about 6 to 12 cycles, which used a sample-barcoded 5' primer along with a J-beta primer mix. CDR3-containing paired-end reads numbering at least 2.5 million came from each sample. From the 5' RACE reads, TCRdb called clonotypes with MiXCR, one entry per CDR3 protein. The data hold 890,000 or so distinct CDR3 sequences, with about 62% observed a single time. V gene TRBV7-8 combines with J gene TRBJ2-1; tentatively, D is TRBD2 (6 bases). The source material was blood. The source is a man aged 25-45 years in good health. CDR3 loop: CASSLSVASAPYNEQFF. The CDR3 DNA reads as TGTGCCAGCAGCTTATCTGTGGCTAGCGCCCCCTACAATGAGCAGTTCTTC.